Below, 18 T cell receptor beta chains from the same sample are listed, as sequenced in a study of T cells in Graves' hyperthyroidism and ophthalmopathy. Researchers took RNA transcripts and amplified the TCR beta CDR3 regions from them. First-round RT-PCR targeting the TCR CDR3 was performed with the HTBI primer set. Via MiXCR, TCRdb re-called the multiplex PCR reads, giving one row per CDR3 protein. Here the sample spans hundreds of thousands of distinct CDR3 sequences, under 15% being singletons. The sample was blood. The receptors stem from a woman aged 18-29 years with Graves' hyperthyroidism.

This clonotype was counted many times. The rearrangement links TRBV10-2 to TRBJ1-4; 9 nucleotides line up with TRBD1. There are 13 residues in the CDR3. With 7 bases clipped from V and 4 bases from J, the junction kept 1 base outside the gene matches. Per the germline V gene, CDR1 is WSHSY and CDR2 is SAAADI. The CDR3 spells CASKDRGNEKLFF. CDR3 sequence (DNA): TGCGCCAGCAAGGACAGGGGTAATGAAAAACTGTTTTTT.

This clonotype was recorded at least ten times. The chain recombines TRBV2 with TRBJ2-7; D may be TRBD1 (6 bases). Germline V CDR1 and CDR2: SNHLY, FYNNEI. This CDR3 has 13 amino acids. V lost 6 bases and J lost 5, with 14 bases in between. The CDR3 region is CASRRTGYHEQYF. Written as DNA, the CDR3 is TGTGCCAGCAGGAGAACAGGGTACCACGAGCAGTACTTC.

This clonotype was counted between two and nine times. The V call is TRBV6-1, the J call TRBJ2-4; no clear D. V was pared by 8 bases and J by 0 bases, with 14 bases between. The V gene's germline CDR1 is MNHNS and CDR2 SASEGT. The CDR3 is made up of 15 amino acids. CDR3 in DNA: TGTGCCAGCCGGGCAGCCAGCCTAGCCAAAAACATTCAGTACTTC. Translating it yields CASRAASLAKNIQYF.

This clonotype has ten or more counts. The chain joins TRBV24-1 to TRBJ1-5; D is uncertain. CDR1 and CDR2 (germline): KGHDR, SFDVKD. The CDR3 is 13 amino acids. V gave up 3 bases and J gave up 8 bases, with 10 bases separating them. The CDR3 DNA sequence: TGTGCCACCAGTGATCTGGACGGGGAGCCCCAGCATTTT. Its translation is CATSDLDGEPQHF.

This clonotype has ten or more counts. The chain's CDR3 is CASSWGVASEQFF. CDR3 DNA: TGCGCCAGCAGCTGGGGGGTGGCTAGCGAGCAGTTCTTC. The chain joins TRBV5-1 to TRBJ2-1; maybe TRBD2 (6 bases). The germline gives CDR1 SGHRS, CDR2 YFSETQ. The CDR3 has 13 amino acids. V was pared by 3 bases and J by 10 bases, with 14 bases between.

Many counts were recorded for this clonotype. V usage is TRBV2 and J usage is TRBJ2-1; TRBD1 aligns across 7 bases. CDR1 is SNHLY, CDR2 FYNNEI, per germline. Trimming at V came to 6 bases and at J to 0 bases, leaving 5 bases not matched to a gene. The CDR3 is made up of 15 amino acids. CDR3 DNA sequence: TGTGCCAGCAGGGAGACAGGGATCTCCTACAATGAGCAGTTCTTC. This translates into CASRETGISYNEQFF.

This clonotype was seen at least ten times. V gene TRBV5-1 combines with J gene TRBJ1-2, with D perhaps TRBD1 (6 bases). The germline V gene has CDR1 SGHRS and CDR2 YFSETQ. This CDR3 is 13 amino acids long. V was shortened by 6 bases and J by 4 bases, with 13 bases between the two germline ends. The chain's CDR3 is CASTAGERYGYTF. Written as DNA, the CDR3 is TGCGCCAGCACGGCAGGGGAGCGCTATGGCTACACCTTC.

This sequence joins TRBV6-4 and TRBJ1-2; maybe TRBD1 (5 bases). V lost 9 bases and J lost 3, with 17 bases in between. CDR1 is MRHNA and CDR2 is SNTAGT in the germline V gene. The CDR3 length is 14 residues. The chain's CDR3 is CASSRTGTDYGYTF. Here the CDR3 DNA reads TGTGCCAGTAGCCGAACCGGGACGGACTATGGCTACACCTTC.

Many counts were recorded for this clonotype. The chain uses TRBV28 and TRBJ2-5, with D maybe TRBD2 (6 bases). Trimming cost V 1 base and J 4 bases, with 16 bases left between them. CDR3 length: 16 amino acids. Germline CDR1 MDHEN, CDR2 SYDVKM. The DNA of the CDR3 is TGTGCCAGCAGTTTATCCAGGTTGGCGGGGATAGAGACCCAGTACTTC. This codes for CASSLSRLAGIETQYF.

This clonotype was observed at least ten times. This chain joins TRBV3-1 and TRBJ2-1, with 7 positions matching TRBD1. The V gene's germline CDR1 is LGHDT and CDR2 YNNKEL (reference sequence). V gave up 4 bases and J gave up 5 bases; unmatched junction bases: 8. There are 15 residues in the CDR3. The CDR3 nucleotides read TGTGCCAGCAGCCGATCGGACAGGTATAACAATGAGCAGTTCTTC. This sequence encodes CASSRSDRYNNEQFF.

Here the CDR3 reads CASRGGRDGNTIYF. The CDR3, as DNA: TGTGCCAGCAGGGGCGGACGGGATGGAAACACCATATATTTT. The chain combines TRBV6-1 with TRBJ1-3; D is undetermined. Germline CDR1 and CDR2: MNHNS and SASEGT. Deletions cut 6 bases from V and 3 bases from J, with 12 bases between. The CDR3 totals 14 residues.

This clonotype was observed many times. The rearrangement joins TRBV7-2 to TRBJ2-5, with D hard to call. Trimming removed 2 bases from V and 4 bases from J, with 14 bases in between. The length of the CDR3 is 15 residues. Germline V gene lookup returns CDR1 SGHTA and CDR2 FQGNSA. The CDR3 DNA reads as TGTGCCAGCAGCTTAATGGTTGTGGGTACAGAGACCCAGTACTTC. This codes for CASSLMVVGTETQYF.

V usage is TRBV4-3 and J usage is TRBJ2-2, with 9 bases identical to TRBD2. CDR3 length equals 16 residues. Trimming removed 0 bases from V and 6 bases from J; junction bases left unmatched: 5. Germline V gives CDR1 LGHNA, CDR2 YSLEER. CDR3 bases: TGCGCCAGCAGCCAAGATAGCGGGAGAAGAGCCGGGGAGCTGTTTTTT. This codes for CASSQDSGRRAGELFF.

This clonotype was counted at least ten times. The chain carries TRBV6-1 and TRBJ1-5; the D is unclear. CDR1 is MNHNS and CDR2 is SASEGT in the germline V gene. The V and J ends lost 2 bases and 3 bases respectively, with 20 bases between them. CDR3 length: 18 amino acids. Written as DNA, the CDR3 is TGTGCCAGCAGTGAATCGGGATTTGGAGGGAGTAACAATCAGCCCCAGCATTTT. Translating gives CASSESGFGGSNNQPQHF.

This clonotype showed up many times. This sequence joins TRBV28 and TRBJ1-2; D is unclear. Germline CDR1 reads MDHEN; CDR2 reads SYDVKM. V was pared by 10 bases and J by 4 bases, with 16 bases between. The CDR3 is 13 amino acids. CDR3 nucleotide sequence: TGTGCCACGAGCCTTCCCAGTGGCTATGGCTACACCTTC. Amino acids: CATSLPSGYGYTF.

This clonotype was seen only a few times. V usage is TRBV28 and J usage is TRBJ1-3; D not certain. Germline CDR1 and CDR2: MDHEN and SYDVKM. Between the trimmed V and J ends, which lost 4 bases and 3 bases, there was a span of 4 bases. There are 12 residues in the CDR3. CDR3 nucleotide sequence: TGTGCCAGCAGTTATCGTGGAAACACCATATATTTT. It codes for CASSYRGNTIYF.

As for this clonotype: Germline and junction disagree at one end, which may indicate a read error. The genes are TRBV29-1 and TRBJ2-1; TRBD2 matches 8 bases. Germline CDR1 SQVTM, CDR2 ANQGSEA. The CDR3 has 15 residues. CDR3 in DNA: TGCAGCGCGCGGGGGGCTGTAGCGGTCTACAATAAGCAGTTCTTC. It yields the protein CSARGAVAVYNKQFF.

This clonotype was counted between two and nine times. The genes are TRBV12-3 or TRBV12-4 and TRBJ1-4, with D unclear. Trimming removed 3 bases from V and 5 bases from J, with 10 bases in between. The CDR3 extends over 14 amino acids. The CDR3 region has the DNA TGTGCCAGCAGTTTCAGACGTCTAAATGAAAAACTGTTTTTT. It is translated as CASSFRRLNEKLFF.